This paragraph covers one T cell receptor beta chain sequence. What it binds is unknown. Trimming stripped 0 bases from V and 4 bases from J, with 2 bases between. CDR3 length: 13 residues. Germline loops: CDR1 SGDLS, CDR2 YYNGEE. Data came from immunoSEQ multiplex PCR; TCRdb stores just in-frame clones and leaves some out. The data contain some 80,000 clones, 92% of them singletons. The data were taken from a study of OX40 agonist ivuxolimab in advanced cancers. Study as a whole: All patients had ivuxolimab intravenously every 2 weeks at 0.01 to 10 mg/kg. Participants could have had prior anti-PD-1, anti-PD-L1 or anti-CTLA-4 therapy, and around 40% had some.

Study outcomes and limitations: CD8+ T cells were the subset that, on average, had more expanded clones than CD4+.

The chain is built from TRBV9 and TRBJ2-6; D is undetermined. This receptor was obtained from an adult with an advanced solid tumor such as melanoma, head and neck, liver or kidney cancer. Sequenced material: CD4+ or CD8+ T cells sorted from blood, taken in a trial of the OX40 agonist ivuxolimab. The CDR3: CASSVEGANVLTF. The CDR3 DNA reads TGTGCCAGCAGCGTAGAGGGGGCCAACGTCCTGACTTTC.